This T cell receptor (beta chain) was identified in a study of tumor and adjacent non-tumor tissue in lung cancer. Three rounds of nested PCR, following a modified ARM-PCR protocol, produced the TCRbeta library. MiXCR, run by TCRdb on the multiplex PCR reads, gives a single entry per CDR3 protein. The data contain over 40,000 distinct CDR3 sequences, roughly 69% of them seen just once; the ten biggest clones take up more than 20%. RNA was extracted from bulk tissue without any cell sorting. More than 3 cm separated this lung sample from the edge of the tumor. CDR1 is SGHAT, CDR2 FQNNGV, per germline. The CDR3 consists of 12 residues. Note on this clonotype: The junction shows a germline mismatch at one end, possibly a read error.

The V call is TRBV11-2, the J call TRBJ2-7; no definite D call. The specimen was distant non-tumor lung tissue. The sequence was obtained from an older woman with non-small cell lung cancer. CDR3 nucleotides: TGTGCCAGTAGTGCGGACCGCTACGGGCAGTACTTC. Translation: CASSADRYGQYF.